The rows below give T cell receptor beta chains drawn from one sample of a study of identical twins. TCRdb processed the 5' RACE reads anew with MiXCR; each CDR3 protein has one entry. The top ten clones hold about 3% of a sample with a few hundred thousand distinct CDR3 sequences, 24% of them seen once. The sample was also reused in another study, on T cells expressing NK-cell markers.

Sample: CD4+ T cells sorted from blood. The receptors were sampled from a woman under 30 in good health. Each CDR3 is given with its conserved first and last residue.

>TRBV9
CASSVEPSVYFEQFF
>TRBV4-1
CASSLLAGVTGEQFF
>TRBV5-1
CASSPTGPGTQYF
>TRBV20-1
CSALLAGGGGEQFF
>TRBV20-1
CSAPLAGGTDTQYF
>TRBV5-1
CASSTTGSNEKLFF
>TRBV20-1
CSAPGTGANYGYTF
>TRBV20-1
CSARKGPANQPQHF
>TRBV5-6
CASSNERGLGSPLHF
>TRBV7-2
CASNVLFSGANVLTF
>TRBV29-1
CSVRDRVVTEAFF
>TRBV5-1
CASRTDNYGYTF
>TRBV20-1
CSARMGASYEQYF
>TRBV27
CASSPRWKQNIGELFF
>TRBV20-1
CSARGGLTLRDEQYF
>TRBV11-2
CASSFRENLGELFF
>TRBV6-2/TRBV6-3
CASMVGYNEQFF
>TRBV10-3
CAISPSGGSSYEQYF
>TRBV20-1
CSARTGGAIKNTEAFF
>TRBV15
CATSRDRAQGFLLTNYGYTF
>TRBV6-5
CASSFGQGDYGYTF
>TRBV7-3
CASSPSPGTSGGAQYF
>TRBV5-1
CASIAIAGGPPDTQYF
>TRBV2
CASRPTYNSPLHF
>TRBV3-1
CASSQSSGNEQYF
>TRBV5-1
CASSPPRTATYEQYF
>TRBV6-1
CASSLRKGLGGYTF
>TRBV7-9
CASNRGWDEAFF
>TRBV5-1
CASSTLAGGPGEQFF
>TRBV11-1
CASSLSREGQVRTDTQYF
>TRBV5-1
CASSLGALLNTGELFF
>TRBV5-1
CASSGGAEETQYF
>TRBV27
CASSPFGHTGELFF
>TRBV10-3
CAISPLSRSGITDTQYF
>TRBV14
CASSQAPGGSGRSYNEQFF